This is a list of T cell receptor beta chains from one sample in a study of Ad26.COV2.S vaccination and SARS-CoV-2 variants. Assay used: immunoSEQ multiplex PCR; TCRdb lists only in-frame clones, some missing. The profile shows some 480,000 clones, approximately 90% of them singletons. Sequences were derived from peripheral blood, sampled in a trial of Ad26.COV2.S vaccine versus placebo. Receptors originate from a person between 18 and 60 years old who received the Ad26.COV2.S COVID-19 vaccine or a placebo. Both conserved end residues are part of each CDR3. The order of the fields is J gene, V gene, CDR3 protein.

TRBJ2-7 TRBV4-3 CASSQRGSSYEQYF
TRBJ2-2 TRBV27 CASSLAGLAGASTGELFF
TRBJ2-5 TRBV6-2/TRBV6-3 CASSYSAAQETQYF
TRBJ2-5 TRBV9 CASSVGGSGILETQYF
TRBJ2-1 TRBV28 CATTSGGKRDNEQFF
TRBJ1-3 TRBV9 CASSVVDGLDTIYF
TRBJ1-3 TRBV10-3 CAIRDGGRYSGNTIYF
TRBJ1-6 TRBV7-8 CASSLREQAAPLHF
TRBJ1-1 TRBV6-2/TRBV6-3 CASSYGGGTVEAFF
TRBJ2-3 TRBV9 CASSAPPRGRGSDTQYF
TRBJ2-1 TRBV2 CASYLVRGNEQFF
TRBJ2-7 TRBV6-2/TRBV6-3 CASSLTGQPYEQYF
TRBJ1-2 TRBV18 CASSPITTGEANYGYTF
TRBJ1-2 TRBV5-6 CASRKKDRAGGYTF
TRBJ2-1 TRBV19 CASSIKSLAPEQFF
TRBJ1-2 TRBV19 CASRKPTGNGYTF
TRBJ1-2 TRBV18 CASSAQGKPNYGYTF
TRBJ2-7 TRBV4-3 CASSQDQGVYYEQYF
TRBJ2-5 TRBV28 CASSRAGGGETQYF
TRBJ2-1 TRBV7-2 CASRRELAGDNEQFF
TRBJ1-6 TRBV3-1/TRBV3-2 CASSQAGTGGGSPLHF
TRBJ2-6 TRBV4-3 CASSQSGASGANVLTF
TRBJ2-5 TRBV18 CASSPRGGHGETQYF
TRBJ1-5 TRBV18 CASSPDGGEQPQHF
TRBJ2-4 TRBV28 CASSAERNIQYF
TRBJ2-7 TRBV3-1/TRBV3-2 CASSQAGRPPYEQYF
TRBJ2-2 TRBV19 CASNPGAGELFF
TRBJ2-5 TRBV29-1 CSVEVRWTGTGDAQETQYF
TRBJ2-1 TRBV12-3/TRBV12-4 CASSSLVVNEQFF
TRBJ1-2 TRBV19 CASNAGQGAFGYTF
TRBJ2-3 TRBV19 CASKGTGSFTDTQYF
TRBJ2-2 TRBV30 CAWSQLPQGGELFF
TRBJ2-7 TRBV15 CATKVANVYEQYF
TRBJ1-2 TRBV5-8 CASIKRNRGPGGYTF
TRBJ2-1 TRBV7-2 CASSARQTPYNEQFF
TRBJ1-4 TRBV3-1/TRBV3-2 CASSPGLRGNEKLFF
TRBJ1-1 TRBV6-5 CASRGQGFLDTEAFF
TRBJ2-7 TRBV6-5 CASTSHDSGTNEQYF
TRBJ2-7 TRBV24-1 CATSDAGYSYEQYF
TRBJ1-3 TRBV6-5 CASGGSWRNTIYF
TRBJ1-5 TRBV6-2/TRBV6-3 CASSLGAANQPQHF
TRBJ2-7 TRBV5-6 CASSSGTSGEQYF
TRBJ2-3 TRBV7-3 CASRQTGTLTDTQYF
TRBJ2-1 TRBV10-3 CAIGQHTLINNEQFF
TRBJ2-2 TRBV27 CASSPTDSYGDTGELFF
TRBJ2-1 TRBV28 CASTTPRGPGEQFF
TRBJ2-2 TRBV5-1 CASSLSGFTPTGELFF
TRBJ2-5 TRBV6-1 CASSEMVGYETQYF
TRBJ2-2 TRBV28 CASSLVPGELFF
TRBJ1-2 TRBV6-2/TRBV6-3 CASSQGTAYTF